The 8 T cell receptor beta chains below all came from one sample that was sequenced in a study of blood T cell repertoires in COVID-19. Using immunoSEQ multiplex PCR, the repertoire was profiled, and TCRdb retains in-frame clones only, with some absent. The sample includes 100,000 to 150,000 clones, approximately 83% of them seen just once. What was sequenced was peripheral blood. The receptors shown here come from a man between 35 and 55 years old with active or convalescent COVID-19.

J is TRBJ1-2 and V is TRBV19; TRBD1 matches at 9 bases. Germline CDR1 LNHDA, CDR2 SQIVND (reference sequence). The ends lost 5 bases at V and 10 bases at J; junction bases unmatched: 8. CDR3 length: 13 amino acids. This CDR3 reads CASSYPGTGPYTF. The CDR3 DNA reads as TGTGCCAGTAGTTATCCCGGGACAGGGCCCTACACCTTC.

J is TRBJ1-1 and V is TRBV3-1 (or the pseudogene TRBV3-2); a weak D match, TRBD1 (6 bases). There are 12 residues in the CDR3. Germline V lookup: CDR1 LGHDT, CDR2 YNNKEL (reference sequence). Trimming shortened V by 2 bases and J by 11 bases, and 12 bases separated the two germline ends. The CDR3 DNA is TGTGCCAGCAGCCAATGGGGGCTAGGGGCTTTCTTT. It codes for CASSQWGLGAFF.

The chain couples TRBV5-1 to TRBJ2-2; TRBD2 matches at 14 bases. CDR1 is SGHRS, CDR2 YFSETQ, per germline. This CDR3 is 16 amino acids long. Losses at the gene ends were 3 bases for V and 6 bases for J; bases not matched to a gene: 4. The CDR3 nucleotides read TGCGCCAGCAGCTACCGGACTAGCGGGGGGTCCGGGGAGCTGTTTTTT. Translated, it gives CASSYRTSGGSGELFF.

The count of this clone is one. V and J are TRBV7-3 and TRBJ1-1; the match to TRBD1 covers 7 bases. This CDR3 is built from 13 residues. Per germline, CDR1 SGHTA and CDR2 FQGTGA. V was clipped by 4 bases and J by 2 bases; unmatched bases: 1. The CDR3 coding sequence is TGTGCCAGCAGCTGGGACAGCAACACTGAAGCTTTCTTT. Protein sequence: CASSWDSNTEAFF.

The J gene is TRBJ1-5, the V gene TRBV27, with D hard to call. Germline CDR1 and CDR2: MNHEY and SMNVEV (reference sequence). CDR3 size: 11 residues. CDR3 bases: TGTCGTACGTATCTAGATCAGCCCCAGCATTTT. As protein: CRTYLDQPQHF.

V usage is TRBV19 and J usage is TRBJ2-2, with 8 bases identical to TRBD1. The CDR3 runs to 13 residues. CDR1 is LNHDA and CDR2 is SQIVND in the germline V gene (reference sequence). Trimming at V came to 4 bases and at J to 7 bases, leaving 2 bases not matched to a gene. DNA for the CDR3: TGTGCCAGTAGTACCACAGGGGGCGGGGAGCTGTTTTTT. Protein: CASSTTGGGELFF.

V and J are TRBV9 and TRBJ1-4, with TRBD1 matching over 8 bases. The CDR3 extends over 15 amino acids. V was clipped by 4 bases and J by 5 bases; unmatched bases: 7. Germline values: CDR1 SGDLS, CDR2 YYNGEE. For the CDR3, the DNA is TGTGCCAGCAGCCTCGGAAGACAGGGGAATGAAAAACTGTTTTTT. Its protein is CASSLGRQGNEKLFF.

The chain carries TRBV7-9 and TRBJ1-4; 7 nucleotides align to TRBD1. The CDR3 is made up of 15 amino acids. CDR1 and CDR2 from the germline V gene are SEHNR and FQNEAQ (reference sequence). V shed 3 bases, J shed 8 bases, and the junction held 9 bases outside the gene matches. The CDR3 spells CASSLATGYREKLFF. CDR3 sequence (DNA): TGTGCCAGCAGCTTGGCGACAGGGTATCGGGAAAAACTGTTTTTT. Looking up the rest from reference TRBV7-9 and TRBJ1-4 gives the full variable domain: DTGVSQNPRHKITKRGQNVTFRCDPISEHNRLYWYRQTLGQGPEFLTYFQNEAQLEKSRLLSDRFSAERPKGSFSTLEIQRTEQGDSAMYLCASSLATGYREKLFFGSGTQLSVL.